This T cell receptor (beta chain) was sequenced in a study of control samples from healthy donors and cancer patients. The trim removed 3 bases at V and 6 bases at J, leaving 6 bases unmatched. Germline V gene data show CDR1 as LGHDT and CDR2 as YNNKEL (reference sequence). CDR3 length equals 16 residues. Data came from immunoSEQ multiplex PCR; TCRdb stores just in-frame clones and leaves some out. The repertoire consists of approximately 120,000 clones, with roughly nine tenths occurring once and the leading ten covering 1.5% to 2%. This receptor was identified in a man between 18 and 35 years old in good health. This chain connects TRBV3-1 (or the pseudogene TRBV3-2) to TRBJ1-6; 9 nucleotides agree with TRBD1. The sample was blood. CDR3 bases: TGTGCCAGCAGCCAGAAAGGGACAGGGCTTAATTCACCCCTCCACTTT. This codes for CASSQKGTGLNSPLHF.